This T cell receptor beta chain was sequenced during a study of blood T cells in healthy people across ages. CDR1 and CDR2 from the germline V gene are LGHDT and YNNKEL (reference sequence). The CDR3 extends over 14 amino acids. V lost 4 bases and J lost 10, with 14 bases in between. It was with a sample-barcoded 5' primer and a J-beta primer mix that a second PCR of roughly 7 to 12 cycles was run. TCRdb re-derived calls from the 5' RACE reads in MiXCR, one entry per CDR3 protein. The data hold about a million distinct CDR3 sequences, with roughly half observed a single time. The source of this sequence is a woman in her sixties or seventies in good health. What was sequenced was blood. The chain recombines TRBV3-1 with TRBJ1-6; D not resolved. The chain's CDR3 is CASSPNSVTSPLHF. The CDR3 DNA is TGTGCCAGCAGCCCTAACAGTGTTACATCACCCCTCCACTTT. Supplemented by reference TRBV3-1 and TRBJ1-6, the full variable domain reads DTAVSQTPKYLVTQMGNDKSIKCEQNLGHDTMYWYKQDSKKFLKIMFSYNNKELIINETVPNRFSPKSPDKAHLNLHINSLELGDSAVYFCASSPNSVTSPLHFGNGTRLTVT.